The next 24 T cell receptor beta chains were all read from a single sample in a study of tumor-infiltrating lymphocytes in primary liver carcinoma. Scientists recovered RNA and DNA together from roughly 20-30 mg of unsorted bulk tissue. A constant-region primer served to make TCR beta cDNA from about 490 ng total RNA. Construction of TCR beta libraries relied on three successive nested multiplex PCR rounds employing slightly modified ARM-PCR. TRBV1-TRBV30 forward primers paired with a C-beta reverse primer drove the first two PCR rounds, roughly 10 cycles each. Each CDR3 protein is one row after TCRdb ran MiXCR on the multiplex PCR reads. The sample has about 44,000 distinct CDR3 sequences, over 65% seen once. Sequences were obtained from liver tumor tissue from sampling region 3. Subset denoted: tumor region T3, left-lateral pole. These receptor sequences come from a man in his forties with primary liver carcinoma and hepatitis B virus infection.

As regards this clonotype: A junction boundary mismatches the germline segment, possibly from a read error. The rearrangement joins TRBV6-6 to TRBJ1-6; D call uncertain. This CDR3 spans 18 amino acids. The germline V gene has CDR1 MNHNY and CDR2 SVGAGI (reference sequence). The DNA of the CDR3 is TGTGCTAGCAGTTACTTTCTCCGGGCCCTGAGGTGGAATTCACCCCTCCACTTT. It is translated as CASSYFLRALRWNSPLHF.

About this clonotype: Lacking the conserved final phenylalanine or tryptophan, this CDR3 likely reflects a read error. The chain carries TRBV7-9 and TRBJ2-1; 10 nucleotides align to TRBD1. The CDR3 totals 15 residues. V shed 1 base, J shed 6 bases, and the junction held 3 bases outside the gene matches. The germline V gene encodes CDR1 SEHNR and CDR2 FQNEAQ (reference sequence). The CDR3 protein is CASSLGQGARNEQFS. CDR3 DNA: TGTGCCAGCAGCTTAGGACAGGGGGCCCGCAATGAGCAGTTCTCC.

The rearrangement links TRBV4-1 to TRBJ2-1; D is undetermined. CDR3 length: 14 amino acids. Trimming stripped 0 bases from V and 2 bases from J, with 5 bases between. Germline V CDR1 and CDR2: MGHRA, YSYEKL. DNA for the CDR3: TGCGCCAGCAGCCAAGAGGTAACCTACAATGAGCAGTTCTTC. This gives the protein CASSQEVTYNEQFF.

Regarding this clonotype: The junction differs from germline at one of its ends, possibly a read error. The chain uses TRBV11-2 and TRBJ2-1; 8 nucleotides line up with TRBD1. The germline V gene encodes CDR1 SGHAT and CDR2 FQNNGV. The CDR3 is 18 residues long. The CDR3: CASSFDPRRTGSFNEQLF. The CDR3 nucleotides are TGTGCCAGCAGCTTTGACCCTAGGAGGACAGGGAGTTTCAATGAGCAGCTCTTC. Full variable domain (rest looked up from reference TRBV11-2 and TRBJ2-1): EAGVAQSPRYKIIEKRQSVAFWCNPISGHATLYWYQQILGQGPKLLIQFQNNGVVDDSQLPKDRFSAERLKGVDSTLKIQPAKLEDSAVYLCASSFDPRRTGSFNEQLFGPGTRLTVL.

As to this clonotype: One base away lies a much larger clone, so this may be a sequencing read error. The V and J genes are TRBV28 and TRBJ2-2; TRBD1 is a possible D gene (5 bases). Germline assignment: CDR1 MDHEN and CDR2 SYDVKM. This CDR3 has 16 residues. CDR3 DNA sequence: TGTGTCAGCAGTTTATGGCAGGGTGTAAACACCGGGGAGCTGTTTTTT. Its protein product is CVSSLWQGVNTGELFF.

This clonotype was found a few times. A much larger clone differs by one base, so this may be a read error. The chain recombines TRBV5-1 with TRBJ2-1; 13 positions agree with TRBD2. The V segment lost 4 bases and the J segment 15 bases; nucleotides outside the gene matches: 13. The V gene's germline CDR1 is SGHRS and CDR2 YFSETQ. The CDR3 extends over 15 amino acids. The CDR3 loop reads CASSPDLGLAGVGFF. In nucleotides, the CDR3 is TGCGCCAGCAGCCCCGACCTAGGACTAGCGGGAGTTGGGTTCTTC.

This clonotype was seen repeatedly, ten times or more. The chain employs TRBV6-5 and TRBJ2-2, with D unresolved. This CDR3 has 14 amino acids. The V end was cut by 0 bases, the J end by 6 bases, with 8 bases between. Germline CDR1 reads MNHEY; CDR2 reads SVGAGI. The CDR3 bases are TGTGCCAGCAGTTACTCGCAGGTAGCCGGGGAGCTGTTTTTT. Encoded protein: CASSYSQVAGELFF.

The V call is TRBV15, the J call TRBJ2-2, with D perhaps TRBD2 (6 bases). Trimming stripped 0 bases from V and 6 bases from J, with 17 bases between. CDR1 LNHNV and CDR2 YYDKDF come from the germline V gene (reference sequence). The CDR3 has 17 residues. Here the CDR3 reads CATSRDLTRDRSGELFF. CDR3 DNA: TGTGCCACCAGCAGAGATCTGACGCGGGATCGCTCCGGGGAGCTGTTTTTT.

This clonotype was counted ten times or more. V and J are TRBV14 and TRBJ2-3; D is perhaps TRBD1 (6 bases). V lost 2 bases, J lost 2 bases, and 17 bases lay in between. This CDR3 comprises 17 residues. Germline V gene sequence: CDR1 SGHDN, CDR2 FVKESK. Written as DNA, the CDR3 is TGTGCCAGCAGCCAAAGGGGGAGCGGACCTTCCACAGATACGCAGTATTTT. This translates into CASSQRGSGPSTDTQYF.

To note about this clonotype: One junction end disagrees with the germline gene, perhaps due to a read error. The J gene is TRBJ2-6, the V gene TRBV11-2, with 9 bases aligning to TRBD2. Germline V gives CDR1 SGHAT, CDR2 FQNNGV. The CDR3 has 16 amino acids. The CDR3 sequence: CASNTGLAAGANVLTF. CDR3 sequence (DNA): TGTGCCAGCAACACGGGACTAGCTGCTGGAGCCAACGTCCTGACTTTC.

This clonotype has just a few counts. One junction end disagrees with the germline gene, perhaps due to a read error. J is TRBJ1-6 and V is TRBV2; D ambiguous. The germline V gene has CDR1 SNHLY and CDR2 FYNNEI. The CDR3 length is 13 residues. CDR3 loop: CAREETPNSRLHF. The CDR3 DNA reads as TGTGCCAGGGAGGAAACCCCCAATTCACGCCTCCACTTT.

Turning to this clonotype: The CDR3 end shows no conserved phenylalanine or tryptophan, and so a read error is likely. The limits of the CDR3 on the DNA are not certain, so only TCRdb's listed CDR3 is given. The rearrangement links TRBV6-1 to TRBJ2-7; the table calls TRBD2, which could not be checked here. Germline loops: CDR1 MNHNS, CDR2 SASEGT. The CDR3 length equals 14 residues, ends included. The CDR3 here is CASSPRLAAYEQYS.

Concerning this clonotype itself: At one end, the junction sequence differs from germline, possibly due to a read error. This chain joins TRBV29-1 and TRBJ2-2; tentatively, D is TRBD2 (6 bases). Germline CDR1 SQVTM, CDR2 ANQGSEA. The CDR3 is 15 amino acids. CDR3 protein: CSVADATGAPGELFF. CDR3 sequence (DNA): TGCAGCGTTGCAGACGCCACGGGAGCCCCCGGGGAGCTGTTTTTC.

With regard to this clonotype: At one end, the junction sequence differs from germline, possibly due to a read error. This sequence joins TRBV6-2 or TRBV6-3 and TRBJ2-1; 11 positions match TRBD1. Germline V CDR1 and CDR2: MNHEY, SVGEGT. CDR3 size: 13 residues. The CDR3 DNA reads as TGTGTCAGCAGTTACACGTCCGGGACAGGGGGATTCTTC. Protein product: CVSSYTSGTGGFF.

For this clonotype: Without the conserved terminal phenylalanine or tryptophan, this CDR3 likely stems from a read error. V usage is TRBV12-3 or TRBV12-4 and J usage is TRBJ2-2, with 7 bases aligning to TRBD2. V was pared by 3 bases and J by 4 bases, with 8 bases of the junction left unmatched. This CDR3 region has 16 residues. As DNA, the CDR3 is TGTGCCAGCAGTTTGTTTGCGGGAGTAGTCACCGGGGAGCTGTTTATT. This codes for CASSLFAGVVTGELFI.

This clonotype was seen at least ten times. The V call is TRBV6-6, the J call TRBJ2-7, with D perhaps TRBD1 or TRBD2 (5 bases each). V shed 5 bases and J shed 7 bases, with 18 bases lying between them. The CDR3 sequence is 14 residues long. Germline loops: CDR1 MNHNY, CDR2 SVGAGI (reference sequence). The CDR3 DNA reads TGTGCCAGCAGTGCTTCCGGGGTACAGGATGAGCAGTACTTC. This gives the protein CASSASGVQDEQYF.

This clonotype is medium-sized within its sample. The V and J genes are TRBV6-2 or TRBV6-3 and TRBJ2-5; D not certain. The CDR3 runs 15 residues. V was pared by 2 bases and J by 7 bases, with 17 bases between. Germline-derived CDR1 and CDR2 are MNHEY and SVGEGT. The CDR3 sequence is CASSYPPGPPGTQYF. In nucleotides, the CDR3 is TGTGCCAGCAGTTACCCTCCTGGGCCGCCGGGGACCCAGTACTTC.

This clonotype was seen ten or more times. The gene calls are TRBV28 and TRBJ2-3; 9 bases match TRBD2. Germline CDR1 and CDR2: MDHEN and SYDVKM. CDR3 length: 14 residues. J gave up 1 base and V 8 bases, and 4 bases lay outside the gene matches. CDR3 amino acids: CASRTSGRTDTQYF. The DNA of the CDR3 is TGTGCCAGCCGAACTAGCGGGCGCACAGATACGCAGTATTTT.

A word on this clonotype: This clone may be a read error of a much larger clone one base away. This chain uses TRBV28 with TRBJ1-2; D unresolved. The CDR3 is 12 amino acids. The germline V gene encodes CDR1 MDHEN and CDR2 SYDVKM. CDR3 protein: CVSSRQNYGYTF. CDR3 DNA: TGTGTCAGCAGTAGACAAAACTATGGCTACACCTTC.

Worth noting for this clonotype: At one of its ends the junction is not consistent with the germline gene, which may arise from a read error. The chain links TRBV5-6 to TRBJ1-1; TRBD1 aligns across 10 bases. Germline V lookup: CDR1 SGHDT, CDR2 YYEEEE. This CDR3 contains 18 residues. DNA of the CDR3: TGTGCCAGTAGCTTGGGAGTTAGTGACAGGGGGCGAAGCACTGAAGCTTTCTTT. Translation gives CASSLGVSDRGRSTEAFF.

As regards this clonotype: Since no conserved phenylalanine or tryptophan closes the CDR3, a read error is the likely cause. V is TRBV11-1 and J is TRBJ2-1; 8 bases are shared with TRBD1. Germline-derived CDR1 and CDR2 are SGHAT and FQDESV (reference sequence). This CDR3 has 16 residues. As DNA, the CDR3 is TGTACCAGCAGCTCCATTCTTCGACAGGGGACGATTGAGCAGTTCCTC. This translates into CTSSSILRQGTIEQFL.

With respect to this clonotype: The CDR3 does not close with the conserved phenylalanine or tryptophan, likely indicating a read error. The chain links TRBV19 to TRBJ2-1; D gene uncertain. Germline CDR1 is LNHDA and CDR2 is SQIVND (reference sequence). V was clipped by 1 base and J by 2 bases, with 6 bases between them. The CDR3 length is 14 residues. CDR3 bases: TGTGCCAGTAGTATAGGATGGGCCTACAATGAGCAGTTCTTA. Encoded protein: CASSIGWAYNEQFL.

V usage is TRBV2 and J usage is TRBJ2-2; D possibly uses TRBD1 or TRBD2 (6 bases each). This CDR3 is 15 amino acids long. The V end lost 4 bases, the J end lost 2 bases, and 11 bases lay between the germline ends. The V gene's germline CDR1 is SNHLY and CDR2 FYNNEI. CDR3 residues: CASSGGDINTGELFF. Here the CDR3 DNA reads TGTGCCAGCAGTGGGGGGGACATAAACACCGGGGAGCTGTTTTTT.

To note about this clonotype: Sequence at one end of the junction differs from germline and may be a read error. The V call is TRBV12-3 or TRBV12-4, the J call TRBJ1-2; maybe TRBD1 (6 bases). This CDR3 is 13 amino acids long. The CDR3 region has the DNA TGTGCCAACAGTTTAGTCGACAGGTCTGGCTACACGTTC. Protein sequence: CANSLVDRSGYTF.